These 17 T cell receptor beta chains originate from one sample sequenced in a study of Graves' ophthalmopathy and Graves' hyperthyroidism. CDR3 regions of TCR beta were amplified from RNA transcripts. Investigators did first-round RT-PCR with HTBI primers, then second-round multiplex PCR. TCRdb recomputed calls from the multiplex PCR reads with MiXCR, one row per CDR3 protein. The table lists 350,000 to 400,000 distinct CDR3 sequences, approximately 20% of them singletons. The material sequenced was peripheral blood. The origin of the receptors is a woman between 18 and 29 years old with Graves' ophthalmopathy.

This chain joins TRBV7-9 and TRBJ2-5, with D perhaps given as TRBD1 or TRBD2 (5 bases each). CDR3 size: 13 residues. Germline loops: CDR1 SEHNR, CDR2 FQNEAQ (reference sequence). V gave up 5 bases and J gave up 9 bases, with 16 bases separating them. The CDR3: CASSPMGDSAQYF. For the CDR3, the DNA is TGTGCCAGCAGCCCTATGGGGGATTCGGCCCAGTACTTC.

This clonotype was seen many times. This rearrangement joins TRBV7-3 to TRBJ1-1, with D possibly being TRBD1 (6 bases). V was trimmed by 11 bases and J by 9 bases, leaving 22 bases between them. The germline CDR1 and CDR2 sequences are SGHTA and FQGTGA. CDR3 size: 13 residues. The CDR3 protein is CASSLGGARKAFF. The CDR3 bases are TGTGCCTCCAGTTTGGGGGGGGCCCGTAAAGCTTTCTTT. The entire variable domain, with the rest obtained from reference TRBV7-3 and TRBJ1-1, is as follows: GAGVSQTPSNKVTEKGKYVELRCDPISGHTALYWYRQSLGQGPEFLIYFQGTGAADDSGLPNDRFFAVRPEGSVSTLKIQRTERGDSAVYLCASSLGGARKAFFGQGTRLTVV.

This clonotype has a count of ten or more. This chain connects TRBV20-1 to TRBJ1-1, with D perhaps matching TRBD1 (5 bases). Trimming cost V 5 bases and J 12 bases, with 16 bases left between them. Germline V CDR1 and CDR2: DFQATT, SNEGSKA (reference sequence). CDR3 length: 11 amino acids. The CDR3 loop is CSASSDDRPFF. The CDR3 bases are TGCAGTGCTTCCTCCGATGACAGACCTTTCTTT.

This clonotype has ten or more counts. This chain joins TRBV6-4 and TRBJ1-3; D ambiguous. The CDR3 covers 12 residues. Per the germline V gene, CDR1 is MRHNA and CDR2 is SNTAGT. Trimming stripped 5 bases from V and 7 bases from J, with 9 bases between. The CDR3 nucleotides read TGTGCCAGCAGTCACAGACGTAACACCATATATTTT. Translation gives CASSHRRNTIYF.

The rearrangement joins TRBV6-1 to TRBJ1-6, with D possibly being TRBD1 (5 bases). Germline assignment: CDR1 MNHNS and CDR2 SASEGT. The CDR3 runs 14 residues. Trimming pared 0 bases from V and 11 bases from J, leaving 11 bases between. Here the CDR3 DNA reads TGTGCCAGCAGTGAAGCGCGGGGGGTGGCACCCCTCCACTTT. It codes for CASSEARGVAPLHF.

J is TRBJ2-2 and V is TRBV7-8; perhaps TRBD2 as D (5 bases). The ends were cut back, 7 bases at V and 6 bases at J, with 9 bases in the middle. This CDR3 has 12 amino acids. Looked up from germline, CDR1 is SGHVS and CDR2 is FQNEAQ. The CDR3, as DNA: TGTGCCAGCATGGCGGGCGCCGGGGAGCTGTTTTTT. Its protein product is CASMAGAGELFF.

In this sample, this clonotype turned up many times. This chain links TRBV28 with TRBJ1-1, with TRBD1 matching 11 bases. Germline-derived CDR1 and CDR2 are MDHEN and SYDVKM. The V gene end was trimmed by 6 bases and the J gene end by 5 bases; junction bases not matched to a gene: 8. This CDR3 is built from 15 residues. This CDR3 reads CASSRGTGGLTEAFF. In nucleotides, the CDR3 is TGTGCCAGCAGCCGTGGGACAGGGGGGTTGACTGAAGCTTTCTTT.

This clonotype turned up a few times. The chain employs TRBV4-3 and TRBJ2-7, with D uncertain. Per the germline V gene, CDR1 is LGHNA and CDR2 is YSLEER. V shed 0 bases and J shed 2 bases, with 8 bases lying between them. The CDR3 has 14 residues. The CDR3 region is CASSQDWAAYEQYF. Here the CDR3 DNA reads TGCGCCAGCAGCCAAGATTGGGCAGCCTACGAGCAGTACTTC.

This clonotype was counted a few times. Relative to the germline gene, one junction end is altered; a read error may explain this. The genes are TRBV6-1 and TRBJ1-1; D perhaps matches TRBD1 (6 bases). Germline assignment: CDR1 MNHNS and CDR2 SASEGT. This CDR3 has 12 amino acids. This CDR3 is CASLGQNNEAFF. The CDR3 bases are TGTGCCAGCCTCGGACAGAACAATGAAGCTTTCTTT.

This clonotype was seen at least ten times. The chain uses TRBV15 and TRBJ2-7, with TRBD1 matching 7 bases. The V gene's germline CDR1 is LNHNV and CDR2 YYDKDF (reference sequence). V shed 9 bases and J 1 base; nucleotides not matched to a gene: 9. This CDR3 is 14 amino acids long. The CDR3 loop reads CATSLDRVSYEQYF. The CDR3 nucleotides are TGTGCCACTTCATTAGACAGGGTATCCTACGAGCAGTACTTC.

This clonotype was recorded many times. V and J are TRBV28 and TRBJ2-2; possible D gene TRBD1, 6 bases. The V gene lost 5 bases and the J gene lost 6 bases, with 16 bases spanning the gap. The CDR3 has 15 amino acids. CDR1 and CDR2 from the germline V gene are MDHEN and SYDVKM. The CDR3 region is CASSISPTGPGELFF. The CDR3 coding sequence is TGTGCCAGCAGTATCTCTCCAACAGGGCCCGGGGAGCTGTTTTTT. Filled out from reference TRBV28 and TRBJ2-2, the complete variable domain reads DVKVTQSSRYLVKRTGEKVFLECVQDMDHENMFWYRQDPGLGLRLIYFSYDVKMKEKGDIPEGYSVSREKKERFSLILESASTNQTSMYLCASSISPTGPGELFFGEGSRLTVL.

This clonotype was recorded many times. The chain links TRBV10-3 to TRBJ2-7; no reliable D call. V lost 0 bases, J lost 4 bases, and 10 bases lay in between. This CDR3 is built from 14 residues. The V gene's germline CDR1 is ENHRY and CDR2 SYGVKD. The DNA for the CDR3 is TGTGCCATCAGTGAGTCTACACCATCATACGAGCAGTACTTC. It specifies CAISESTPSYEQYF.

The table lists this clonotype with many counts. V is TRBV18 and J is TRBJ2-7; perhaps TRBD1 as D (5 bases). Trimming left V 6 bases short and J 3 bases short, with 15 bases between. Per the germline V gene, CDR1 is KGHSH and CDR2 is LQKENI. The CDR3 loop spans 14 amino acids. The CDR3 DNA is TGTGCCAGCTCCCCAGGGAAGGGGATCTACGAGCAGTACTTC. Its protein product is CASSPGKGIYEQYF.

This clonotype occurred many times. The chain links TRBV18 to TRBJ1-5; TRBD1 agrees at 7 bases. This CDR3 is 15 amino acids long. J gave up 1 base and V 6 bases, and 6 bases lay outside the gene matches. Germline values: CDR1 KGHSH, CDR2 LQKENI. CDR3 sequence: CASSMTGMSNQPQHF. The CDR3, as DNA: TGTGCCAGCTCCATGACAGGGATGAGCAATCAGCCCCAGCATTTT.

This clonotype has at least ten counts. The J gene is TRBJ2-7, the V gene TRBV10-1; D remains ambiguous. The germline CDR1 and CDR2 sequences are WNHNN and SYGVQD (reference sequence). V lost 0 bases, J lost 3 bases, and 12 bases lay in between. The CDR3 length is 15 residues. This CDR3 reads CASSESGTLSYEQYF. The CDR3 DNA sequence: TGCGCCAGCAGTGAGTCGGGCACCCTGAGCTACGAGCAGTACTTC.

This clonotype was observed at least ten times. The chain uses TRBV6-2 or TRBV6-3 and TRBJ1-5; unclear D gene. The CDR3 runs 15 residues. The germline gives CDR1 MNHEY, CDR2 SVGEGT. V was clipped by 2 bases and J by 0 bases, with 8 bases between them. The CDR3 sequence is CASSYASSSNQPQHF. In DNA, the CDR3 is TGTGCCAGCAGTTACGCGAGTAGTAGCAATCAGCCCCAGCATTTT.

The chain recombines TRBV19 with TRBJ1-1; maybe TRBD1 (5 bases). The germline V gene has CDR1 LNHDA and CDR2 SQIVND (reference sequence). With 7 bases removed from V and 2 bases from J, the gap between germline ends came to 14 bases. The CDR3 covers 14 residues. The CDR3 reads CASTTTEKNTEAFF. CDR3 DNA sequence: TGTGCCAGTACCACGACAGAAAAAAACACTGAAGCTTTCTTT.